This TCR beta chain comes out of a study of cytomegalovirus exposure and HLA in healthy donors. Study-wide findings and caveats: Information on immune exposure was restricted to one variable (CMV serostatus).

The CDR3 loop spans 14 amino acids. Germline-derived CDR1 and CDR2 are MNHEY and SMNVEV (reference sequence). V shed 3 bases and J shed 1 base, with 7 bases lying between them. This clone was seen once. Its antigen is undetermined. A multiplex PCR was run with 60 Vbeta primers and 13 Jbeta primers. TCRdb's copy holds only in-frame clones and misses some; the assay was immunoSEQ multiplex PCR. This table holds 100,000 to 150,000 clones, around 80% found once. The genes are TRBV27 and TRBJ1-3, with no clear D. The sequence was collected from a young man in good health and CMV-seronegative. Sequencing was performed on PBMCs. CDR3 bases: TGTGCCAGCAGTTTTTCAGCGTCTGGAAACACCATATATTTT. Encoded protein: CASSFSASGNTIYF.